This T cell receptor beta chain is drawn from a study of blood T cells in healthy people across ages. With 3 bases removed from V and 1 base from J, the gap between germline ends came to 4 bases. The CDR3 contains 12 residues. Germline V gene data show CDR1 as MNHNS and CDR2 as SASEGT. Regarding the study as a whole: Getting older went along with TCR beta diversity per million T cells dropping roughly linearly.

Researchers collected approximately 9.5 milliliters of peripheral blood from every single donor. Isolated PBMCs totaled at least 6.5 million in each sample. Sample-barcoded 5' priming and a J-beta primer mix drove a second PCR of about 6 to 11 cycles. Each cDNA molecule carried a tag from a template-switch adaptor that contained 12 random nucleotides. TCRdb re-called the 5' RACE reads through MiXCR, storing one row per CDR3 protein. The sample shows about 600,000 distinct CDR3 sequences, 45% to 55% of them seen only once. Turning to this clonotype: Its matching antigen is unknown.

The specimen was blood. The chain recombines TRBV6-1 with TRBJ2-7; no firm D call. The sequence came from a man of 80 years or more in good health. CDR3 DNA sequence: TGTGCCAGCAGTGAGCATTCCTACGAGCAGTACTTC. Translated: CASSEHSYEQYF.